The subject of this entry is one TCR beta chain. Its target is unknown. Using its own MiXCR run on the 5' RACE reads, TCRdb lists one record per CDR3 protein. The table has about 190,000 distinct CDR3 sequences, about a sixth seen once. These data belong to a study of identical twins. Study results and limitations: For zero-insertion analyses, partial confounding could come from invariant MAIT and iNKT cells. The abundant beta clonotypes from cord blood had fewer insertions, and memory repertoires had none of this.

Losses at the gene ends were 3 bases for V and 5 bases for J; bases not matched to a gene: 4. Germline CDR1 reads SGHTA; CDR2 reads FQGNSA. The CDR3 has 13 amino acids. A further study also used this sample, focusing on T cells expressing NK-cell markers.

Source material: CD8+ T cells sorted from blood. The TCR originated in a woman aged 18 to 35 in good health. The chain combines TRBV7-2 with TRBJ2-7, with TRBD2 identical over 7 bases. The CDR3 DNA reads TGTGCCAGCAGCTTCCTAGCGGTCGACGAGCAGTACTTC. The encoded protein is CASSFLAVDEQYF.